Following are 24 T cell receptor beta chains from one sample sequenced in a study of blood T cell repertoires in COVID-19. Assay: immunoSEQ multiplex PCR; the TCRdb copy retains only in-frame clones and omits some. This sample carries approximately 300,000 clones, about 88% of them seen once, and the ten largest clones take about 10%. The sequencing input was peripheral blood. These receptors were obtained from a woman between 25 and 40 years old with COVID-19, enrolled during active disease.

CDR3 sequence: CASSLSGWPRGETQYF. The CDR3 nucleotides are TGCGCCAGCAGCTTGTCAGGCTGGCCCCGAGGGGAGACCCAGTACTTC. The chain links TRBV5-1 to TRBJ2-5, with a weak D call TRBD2 (5 bases). V was shortened by 1 base and J by 5 bases, with 18 bases between the two germline ends. The germline gives CDR1 SGHRS, CDR2 YFSETQ. This CDR3 contains 16 residues.

The rearrangement joins TRBV11-3 to TRBJ1-4; maybe TRBD1 (6 bases). Per germline, CDR1 SGHNT and CDR2 YENEEA. Trimming stripped 5 bases from V and 0 bases from J, with 10 bases between. The CDR3 spans 15 residues. CDR3 nucleotide sequence: TGTGCCAGCAGCCTGGGACATTCAACTAATGAAAAACTGTTTTTT. Translating gives CASSLGHSTNEKLFF.

The gene calls are TRBV9 and TRBJ1-1; maybe TRBD1 (5 bases). The V gene's germline CDR1 is SGDLS and CDR2 YYNGEE. The CDR3 contains 13 residues. V was trimmed by 1 base and J by 1 base, leaving 5 bases between them. The CDR3 region is CASSVQGNTEAFF. The CDR3 coding sequence is TGTGCCAGCAGCGTACAGGGGAACACTGAAGCTTTCTTT.

In DNA, the CDR3 is TGTGCCAGCAGTGAGGCAGGGGTTTCACCCCTCCACTTT. This translates into CASSEAGVSPLHF. V gene TRBV2 combines with J gene TRBJ1-6; tentatively, D is TRBD1 (6 bases). The CDR3 spans 13 residues. V gave up 3 bases and J gave up 9 bases, with 9 bases separating them. From germline, CDR1 is SNHLY and CDR2 FYNNEI.

This rearrangement joins TRBV10-3 to TRBJ2-3; D ambiguous. The CDR3 extends over 15 amino acids. Trimming pared 2 bases from V and 2 bases from J, leaving 11 bases between. Germline V lookup: CDR1 ENHRY, CDR2 SYGVKD. The CDR3 coding sequence is TGTGCCATCAGTGAGCAGGTGTCGACCACAGATACGCAGTATTTT. Its protein product is CAISEQVSTTDTQYF.

This clone showed up just once. This rearrangement joins TRBV30 to TRBJ2-1, with 12 bases that match TRBD2. J gave up 4 bases and V 2 bases, and 6 bases lay outside the gene matches. Germline assignment: CDR1 GTSNPN and CDR2 SVGIG (reference sequence). CDR3 length equals 16 residues. Written as DNA, the CDR3 is TGTGCCTGGAGTTACCGGACTAGCGGGAAGTACAATGAGCAGTTCTTC. Residues: CAWSYRTSGKYNEQFF.

The chain couples TRBV27 to TRBJ1-2; D is perhaps TRBD1 (6 bases). There are 13 residues in the CDR3. Germline V gene data show CDR1 as MNHEY and CDR2 as SMNVEV (reference sequence). With 8 bases removed from V and 3 bases from J, the gap between germline ends came to 13 bases. The DNA for the CDR3 is TGTGCCAGCTCACTAGGGGGGGACTATGGCTACACCTTC. Its protein product is CASSLGGDYGYTF.

This rearrangement joins TRBV5-5 to TRBJ1-5; possibly TRBD1 for D (6 bases). The CDR3 runs to 15 residues. The germline V gene encodes CDR1 SGHKS and CDR2 YYEKEE (reference sequence). V was cut by 4 bases and J by 0 bases, with 11 bases left in between. The CDR3 loop is CASSPGTSSNQPQHF. The CDR3 coding sequence is TGTGCCAGCAGCCCCGGGACATCTAGCAATCAGCCCCAGCATTTT. The variable domain in full, completed from reference TRBV5-5 and TRBJ1-5, reads DAGVTQSPTHLIKTRGQQVTLRCSPISGHKSVSWYQQVLGQGPQFIFQYYEKEERGRGNFPDRFSARQFPNYSSELNVNALLLGDSALYLCASSPGTSSNQPQHFGDGTRLSIL.

This clone has just a few counts. The chain recombines TRBV19 with TRBJ2-7, with 7 bases lining up with TRBD2. Trimming took 4 bases from V and 5 from J; bases not matched to a gene: 8. Germline V lookup: CDR1 LNHDA, CDR2 SQIVND (reference sequence). The CDR3 consists of 14 residues. The CDR3 here is CASSNKAGRDEQYF. In DNA form, the CDR3 reads TGTGCCAGTAGTAACAAGGCAGGGAGGGACGAGCAGTACTTC. The whole variable domain, remainder taken from reference TRBV19 and TRBJ2-7, is DGGITQSPKYLFRKEGQNVTLSCEQNLNHDAMYWYRQDPGQGLRLIYYSQIVNDFQKGDIAEGYSVSREKKESFPLTVTSAQKNPTAFYLCASSNKAGRDEQYFGPGTRLTVT.

This clone was counted a single time. The chain is built from TRBV25-1 and TRBJ2-1, with TRBD2 matching 9 bases. Germline V gene lookup returns CDR1 MGHDK and CDR2 SYGVNS. V gave up 2 bases and J gave up 7 bases; unmatched junction bases: 9. The CDR3 has 16 residues. The CDR3 sequence: CASSEHVASGTNEQFF. The DNA of the CDR3 is TGTGCCAGCAGTGAACATGTGGCTAGCGGGACGAATGAGCAGTTCTTC. Full variable domain (outside the CDR3, taken from reference TRBV25-1 and TRBJ2-1): EADIYQTPRYLVIGTGKKITLECSQTMGHDKMYWYQQDPGMELHLIHYSYGVNSTEKGDLSSESTVSRIRTEHFPLTLESARPSHTSQYLCASSEHVASGTNEQFFGPGTRLTVL.

DNA of the CDR3: TGTGCTAGTGGGGCAGGGTACACCGGGGAGCTGTTTTTT. Translation: CASGAGYTGELFF. This sequence joins TRBV12-5 and TRBJ2-2; tentatively, D is TRBD1 (5 bases). V lost 6 bases and J 3 bases, leaving 8 bases between the germline ends. Germline values: CDR1 LGHNT, CDR2 FRNRAP. This CDR3 contains 13 residues.

The chain has TRBV5-1 and TRBJ1-1; TRBD1 is a possible D gene (5 bases). The V end was cut by 0 bases, the J end by 6 bases, with 12 bases between. The germline V gene has CDR1 SGHRS and CDR2 YFSETQ. The CDR3 runs 14 residues. CDR3 residues: CASSLGGGYPEAFF. The CDR3 region has the DNA TGCGCCAGCAGCTTGGGCGGGGGTTACCCTGAAGCTTTCTTT.

This clone showed up just once. For the CDR3, the DNA is TGTGCCAGCAGTCCACGGGCGGGAGGGGCGAATACGCAGTATTTT. Protein: CASSPRAGGANTQYF. V gene TRBV27 combines with J gene TRBJ2-3; 9 nucleotides align to TRBD2. V lost 5 bases and J lost 7; bases outside the gene matches: 10. CDR1 is MNHEY and CDR2 is SMNVEV in the germline V gene (reference sequence). CDR3 length equals 15 residues.

The chain recombines TRBV5-1 with TRBJ2-5; D uncertain. Trimming removed 1 base at V and 0 bases at J, with 4 bases between. The germline V gene encodes CDR1 SGHRS and CDR2 YFSETQ. This CDR3 is 13 amino acids long. The CDR3 DNA reads as TGCGCCAGCAGCTTGAACAACCAAGAGACCCAGTACTTC. Protein sequence: CASSLNNQETQYF.

This rearrangement joins TRBV11-2 to TRBJ2-7; 9 nucleotides agree with TRBD2. CDR3 length equals 14 residues. V trimming: 0 bases; J trimming: 4 bases; junction bases outside the gene matches: 1. Germline V lookup: CDR1 SGHAT, CDR2 FQNNGV. In DNA, the CDR3 is TGTGCCAGCAGCTTAGAGCGGGAGGGTTACGAGCAGTACTTC. As protein: CASSLEREGYEQYF.

The chain is built from TRBV4-3 and TRBJ1-2, with D hard to call. V shed 0 bases and J shed 5 bases, with 16 bases lying between them. The CDR3 loop spans 16 amino acids. The germline gives CDR1 LGHNA, CDR2 YSLEER. The CDR3 spells CASSQDSEVLVYGYTF. CDR3 nucleotide sequence: TGCGCCAGCAGCCAAGATTCGGAGGTATTAGTATATGGCTACACCTTC.

The rearrangement links TRBV12-3 or TRBV12-4 to TRBJ2-7; D gene ambiguous. V was pared by 8 bases and J by 3 bases, with 8 bases between. The length of the CDR3 is 11 residues. The CDR3 region has the DNA TGTGCCAGCGCCGACTTCTACGAGCAGTACTTC. Translating it yields CASADFYEQYF.

V and J are TRBV10-3 and TRBJ1-4; the match to TRBD1 covers 8 bases. The trim removed 8 bases at V and 3 bases at J, leaving 23 bases unmatched. The CDR3 is 20 residues long. Germline assignment: CDR1 ENHRY and CDR2 SYGVKD. The CDR3 sequence: CAIPKPLEAGGITANEKLFF. The CDR3 region has the DNA TGTGCCATCCCCAAACCCCTCGAGGCAGGGGGCATAACAGCTAATGAAAAACTGTTTTTT.

The rearrangement uses TRBV27 and TRBJ2-1; 10 bases match TRBD2. This CDR3 is built from 20 residues. CDR1 is MNHEY, CDR2 SMNVEV, per germline (reference sequence). The V gene end was trimmed by 1 base and the J gene end by 0 bases; junction bases not matched to a gene: 12. Here the CDR3 reads CASSLFGLGTSASSYNEQFF. Written as DNA, the CDR3 is TGTGCCAGCAGTTTATTCGGCCTCGGGACTAGCGCTAGCTCCTACAATGAGCAGTTCTTC.

The rearrangement uses TRBV11-2 and TRBJ2-1; D might be TRBD2 (6 bases). The V gene lost 0 bases and the J gene lost 10 bases, with 13 bases spanning the gap. The CDR3 length is 14 residues. CDR1 SGHAT and CDR2 FQNNGV come from the germline V gene. CDR3 residues: CASSLDSSAGEQFF. The CDR3 bases are TGTGCCAGCAGCTTAGACTCTAGCGCCGGAGAGCAGTTCTTC.

The chain is built from TRBV3-1 (or the pseudogene TRBV3-2) and TRBJ2-7, with 9 bases lining up with TRBD1. The CDR3 is 14 residues long. The germline V gene encodes CDR1 LGHDT and CDR2 YNNKEL (reference sequence). V trimming: 2 bases; J trimming: 7 bases; junction bases outside the gene matches: 6. This CDR3 is CASSQRDRDGEQYF. CDR3 coding DNA: TGTGCCAGCAGCCAACGGGACAGGGATGGGGAGCAGTACTTC.

The rearrangement joins TRBV29-1 to TRBJ1-1, with D tentatively TRBD1 (5 bases). V lost 7 bases, J lost 10 bases, and 16 bases lay in between. The germline gives CDR1 SQVTM, CDR2 ANQGSEA. This CDR3 comprises 11 residues. For the CDR3, the DNA is TGCAGCGGGAGGGCAGGGCTGGGAGCTTTCTTT. It specifies CSGRAGLGAFF.

The CDR3 DNA is TGTGCCAGCAGCTTAGGGCTAGCGGGAGACACCGGGGAGCTGTTTTTT. This gives the protein CASSLGLAGDTGELFF. The chain is built from TRBV7-2 and TRBJ2-2; 10 bases map to TRBD2. The trim removed 1 base at V and 3 bases at J, leaving 2 bases unmatched. CDR3 size: 16 residues. Germline CDR1 SGHTA, CDR2 FQGNSA. Looking up the rest from reference TRBV7-2 and TRBJ2-2 gives the full variable domain: GAGVSQSPSNKVTEKGKDVELRCDPISGHTALYWYRQSLGQGLEFLIYFQGNSAPDKSGLPSDRFSAERTGGSVSTLTIQRTQQEDSAVYLCASSLGLAGDTGELFFGEGSRLTVL.

The chain carries TRBV4-3 and TRBJ2-7; D might be TRBD1 (5 bases). Germline CDR1 is LGHNA and CDR2 is YSLEER. Trimming took off 3 bases at V and 2 bases at J, with 17 bases between the two ends. There are 16 residues in the CDR3. CDR3 sequence reads: CASSHLGQGEAYEQYF. CDR3 nucleotide sequence: TGCGCCAGCAGCCACCTCGGCCAAGGGGAAGCCTACGAGCAGTACTTC.